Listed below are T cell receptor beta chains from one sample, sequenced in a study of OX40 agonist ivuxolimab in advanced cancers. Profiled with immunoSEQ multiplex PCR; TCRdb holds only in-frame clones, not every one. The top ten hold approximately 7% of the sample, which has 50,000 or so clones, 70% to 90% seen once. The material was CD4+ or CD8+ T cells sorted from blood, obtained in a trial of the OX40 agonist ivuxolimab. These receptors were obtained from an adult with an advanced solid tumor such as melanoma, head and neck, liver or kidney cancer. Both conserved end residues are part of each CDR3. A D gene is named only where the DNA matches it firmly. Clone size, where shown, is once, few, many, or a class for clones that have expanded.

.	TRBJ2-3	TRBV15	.	TGTGCCACCCGCGGGCCCCGCACAGATACGCAGTATTTT	CATRGPRTDTQYF
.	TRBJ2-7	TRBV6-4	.	TGTGCCAGCGGCCGGTTAGTTGGCGAGCAGTACTTC	CASGRLVGEQYF
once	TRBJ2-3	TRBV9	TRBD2	TGTGCCAGCAGCGTAGTGGAGCGGGGGGTCGAGATCGTGCCGCAGTATTTT	CASSVVERGVEIVPQYF
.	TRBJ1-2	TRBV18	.	TGTGCCAGCTCACCTTATATAACTAGGGGAGACTATGGCTACACCTTC	CASSPYITRGDYGYTF
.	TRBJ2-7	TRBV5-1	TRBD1	TGCGCCAGCAGCTTGGGGACAGGGACGATTTACGAGCAGTACTTC	CASSLGTGTIYEQYF
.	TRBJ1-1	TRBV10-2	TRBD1	TGCGCCAGCAGTGACTCCAGGACAGGGAGAAATGAAGCTTTCTTT	CASSDSRTGRNEAFF
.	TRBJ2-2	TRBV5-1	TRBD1	TGCGCCAGCAGCTTTAATCCGGGACAGGCCACCGGGGAGCTGTTTTTT	CASSFNPGQATGELFF
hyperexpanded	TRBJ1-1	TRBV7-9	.	TGTGCCAGCAGCTCAGGCGGGTCAGGGCTCTCGAACACTGAAGCTTTCTTT	CASSSGGSGLSNTEAFF
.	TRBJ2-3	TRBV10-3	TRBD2	TGTGCCATCATGAGGGCTAGCGGGGGTGCTGGGGCAGATACGCAGTATTTT	CAIMRASGGAGADTQYF
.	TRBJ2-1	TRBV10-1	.	TGCGCCAGCAGTGAGTCGGGCGGGGCCTACAATGAGCAGTTCTTC	CASSESGGAYNEQFF
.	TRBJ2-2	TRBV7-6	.	TGTGCCAGCAGCTTACGCCCCCACGGGAACACCGGGGAGCTGTTTTTT	CASSLRPHGNTGELFF
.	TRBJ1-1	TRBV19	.	TGTGCCAGTAGTATAGATCGGAACACTGAAGCTTTCTTT	CASSIDRNTEAFF
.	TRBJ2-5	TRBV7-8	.	TGTGCCAGCAGCTTAGTCCTATCCAGGGATACGGAGACCCAGTACTTC	CASSLVLSRDTETQYF
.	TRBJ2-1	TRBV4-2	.	TGTGCCAGCAGCCAAGAGGGGTCCTACAATGAGCAGTTCTTC	CASSQEGSYNEQFF
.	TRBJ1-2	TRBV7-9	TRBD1	TGTGCCAGCAGCTCCAAGGAGGGGGCAGGTCGGAAAGCTAACTATGGCTACACCTTC	CASSSKEGAGRKANYGYTF
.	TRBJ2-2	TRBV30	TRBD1	TGTGCCTGGGGGGGGACAGGGAGGGTAGCTTTCACCGGGGAGCTGTTTTTT	CAWGGTGRVAFTGELFF
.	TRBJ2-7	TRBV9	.	TGTGCCAGCAGCGTAGATAACGGGGGCGAGCAGTACTTC	CASSVDNGGEQYF
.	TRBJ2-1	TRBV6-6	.	TGTGCCAGCAGTTACGAAGGCGGGGACAATGAGCAGTTCTTC	CASSYEGGDNEQFF
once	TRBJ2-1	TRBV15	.	TGTGCCACCCGTCTCGGCGGTAGCTCCTACAATGAGCAGTTCTTC	CATRLGGSSYNEQFF
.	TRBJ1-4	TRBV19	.	TGTGCCAGTACCACAGGGACGGTTGCAACTAATGAAAAACTGTTTTTT	CASTTGTVATNEKLFF
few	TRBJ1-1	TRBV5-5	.	TGTGCCAGCAGCTTCGGACGGGACACTGAAGCTTTCTTT	CASSFGRDTEAFF
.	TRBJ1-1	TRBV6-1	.	TGTGCCAGCAGTGAAGAGGGTAACACTGAAGCTTTCTTT	CASSEEGNTEAFF
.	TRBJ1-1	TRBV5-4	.	TGTGCCAGCAGCCTACCCAAGACAGGCACTGAAGCTTTCTTT	CASSLPKTGTEAFF
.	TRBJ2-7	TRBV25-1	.	TGTGCCAGCAGTGACGCCAGAAGTAGCGAGCAGTACTTC	CASSDARSSEQYF
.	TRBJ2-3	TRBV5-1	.	TGCGCCAGCAGCTTACTGGGGGTCACAGATACGCAGTATTTT	CASSLLGVTDTQYF
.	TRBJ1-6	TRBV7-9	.	TGTGCCAGCAGCTTAGATGGTAATTCACCCCTCCACTTT	CASSLDGNSPLHF
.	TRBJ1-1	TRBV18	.	TGTGCCAGCTCATCCCGACAGACAGGATCTGACACTGAAGCTTTCTTT	CASSSRQTGSDTEAFF
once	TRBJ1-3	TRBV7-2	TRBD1	TGTGCCAGCAGCCCCGTAGGGACAGTAGGAAACACCATATATTTT	CASSPVGTVGNTIYF
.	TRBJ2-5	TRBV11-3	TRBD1	TGTGCCAGCAGCCCCGGGACAGGGGAAGAGACCCAGTACTTC	CASSPGTGEETQYF
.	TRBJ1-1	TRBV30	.	TGTGCCTGGAGCGTTGGGGGCGGAAACACTGAAGCTTTCTTT	CAWSVGGGNTEAFF
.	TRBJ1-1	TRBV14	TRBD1	TGTGCCAGCAGCCAAGAACAGGGGGCGAGTGAGGCTTTCTTT	CASSQEQGASEAFF
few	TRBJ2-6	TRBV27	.	TGTGCCAGCAGTTTACCCAGGGCTGGGATTGGTGGGGCCAACGTCCTGACTTTC	CASSLPRAGIGGANVLTF
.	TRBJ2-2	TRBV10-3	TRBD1	TGTGCCATCAGTGACCGACAGGGGGGGCAGGACGGGGAGCTGTTTTTT	CAISDRQGGQDGELFF
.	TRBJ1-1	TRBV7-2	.	TGTGCCAGCAGCTTGACTGGACAAGTTAAAGCTTTCTTT	CASSLTGQVKAFF
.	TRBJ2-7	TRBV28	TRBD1	TGTGCCAGCAGTTACACGGGACAGGATGCCTACGAGCAGTACTTC	CASSYTGQDAYEQYF
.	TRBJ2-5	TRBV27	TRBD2	TGTGCCAGCAGTACCTTCCGACTAGCGGGGGTGGAGACCCAGTACTTC	CASSTFRLAGVETQYF
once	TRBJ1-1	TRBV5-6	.	TGTGCCAGCAGCTTGGCAGGGGAGGTGGTAGCTTTCTTT	CASSLAGEVVAFF
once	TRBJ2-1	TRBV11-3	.	TGTGCCAGCAGCTTAGATCGGCAATTGGATGAGCAGTTCTTC	CASSLDRQLDEQFF
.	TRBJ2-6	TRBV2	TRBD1	TGTGCCAGCAGTGGACAGGGGAGCTCTGGGGCCAACGTCCTGACTTTC	CASSGQGSSGANVLTF
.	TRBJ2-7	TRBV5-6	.	TGTGCCAGCAGTTCGACATCTTACGAGCAGTACTTC	CASSSTSYEQYF
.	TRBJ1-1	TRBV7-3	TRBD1	TGTGCCAGCAGCCCTGGGACAGAATTGAACACTGAAGCTTTCTTT	CASSPGTELNTEAFF
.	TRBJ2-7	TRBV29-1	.	TGCAGCGTTCCCGGAACGGGGTACGAGCAGTACTTC	CSVPGTGYEQYF
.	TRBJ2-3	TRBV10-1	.	TGCGCCAGCAGTGAGGTGATGGGCACTAGCACAGATACGCAGTATTTT	CASSEVMGTSTDTQYF
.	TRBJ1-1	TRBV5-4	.	TGTGCCAGCAGCTTGGCTCGGCTCGGGGAAGCTTTCTTT	CASSLARLGEAFF
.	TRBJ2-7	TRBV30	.	TGTGCCTGGAGTGCCGTGGTGGGATCTATCTCACGCCACGAGCAGTACTTC	CAWSAVVGSISRHEQYF
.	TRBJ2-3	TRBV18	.	TGTGCCAGCTCACCAGGGGACACAGATACGCAGTATTTT	CASSPGDTDTQYF
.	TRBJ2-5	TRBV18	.	TGTGCCAGCTCACCACCAGAACAGGGCCAAGAGACCCAGTACTTC	CASSPPEQGQETQYF
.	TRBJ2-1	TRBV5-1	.	TGCGCCAGCAGCTTGGCCAGTCAGGGCACATACAATGAGCAGTTCTTC	CASSLASQGTYNEQFF
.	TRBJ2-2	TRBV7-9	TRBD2	TGTGCCAGCAGCTCCACTTGGACTAGCGGGGGCCCCGCCACCGGGGAGCTGTTTTTT	CASSSTWTSGGPATGELFF
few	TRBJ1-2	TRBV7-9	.	TGTGCCAGCAGCCCGCCGGCGTTGAGTGGCTACACCTTC	CASSPPALSGYTF
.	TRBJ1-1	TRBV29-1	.	TGCAGCGGGGGAAACAGGGCTGAAGCTTTCTTT	CSGGNRAEAFF
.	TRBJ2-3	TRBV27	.	TGTGCCAGCAGCCTTATTGGACAAAGATTAACAGATACGCAGTATTTT	CASSLIGQRLTDTQYF
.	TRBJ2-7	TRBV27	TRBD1	TGTGCCAGCAGTTCCTCGGGACAGGGTTCAGGGGAGCAGTACTTC	CASSSSGQGSGEQYF
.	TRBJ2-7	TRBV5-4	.	TGTGCCAGCAGCCCGGGACAAACCCCCCTAATTAGGTACTTC	CASSPGQTPLIRYF
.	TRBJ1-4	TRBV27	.	TGTGCCAGCAGTTTTGATTCAACTAATGAAAAACTGTTTTTT	CASSFDSTNEKLFF
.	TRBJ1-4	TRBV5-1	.	TGCGCCAGCAGCTTACAGGGTGAAAAACTGTTTTTT	CASSLQGEKLFF
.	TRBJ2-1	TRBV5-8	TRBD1	TGTGCCAGCAGCTTGGTATGGACAGGGGGTTTTTACAATGAGCAGTTCTTC	CASSLVWTGGFYNEQFF
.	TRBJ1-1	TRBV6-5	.	TGTGCCGTCAGGGCTGTGGGCACTGAAGCTTTCTTT	CAVRAVGTEAFF
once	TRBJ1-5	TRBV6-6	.	TGTGCCAGCGGGAAAGAACCCCACAGCAATCAGCCCCAGCATTTT	CASGKEPHSNQPQHF
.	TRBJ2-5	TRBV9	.	TGTGCCAGCAGCGTAGCTAGGACGGGGCTACAAGAGACCCAGTACTTC	CASSVARTGLQETQYF